One sample yielded the 22 T cell receptor beta chains listed below, sequenced in a study of CD8 T cells in ankylosing spondylitis. One entry per CDR3 protein results from TCRdb running MiXCR on the 5' RACE reads. Of around 88,000 distinct CDR3 sequences listed, just under 9% were seen once; the top ten hold approximately 5.5%. Sequenced: blood, either unsorted or a sorted T cell fraction (not recorded which). The receptors were gathered from a male donor with ankylosing spondylitis or in good health (not recorded which).

The chain recombines TRBV29-1 with TRBJ2-7; TRBD2 matches at 15 bases. The CDR3 extends over 16 amino acids. CDR1 is SQVTM and CDR2 is ANQGSEA in the germline V gene. V lost 6 bases, J lost 2 bases, and 8 bases stayed unmatched. Written as DNA, the CDR3 is TGCAGCGTGGCGGGACTAGCGGGGGGACGAACCTACGAGCAGTACTTC. Residues: CSVAGLAGGRTYEQYF.

The J gene is TRBJ2-5, the V gene TRBV23-1; perhaps D is TRBD1 or TRBD2 (5 bases each). TRBV23-1 has ORF status, its function being uncertain. The CDR3 length is 15 residues. V lost 2 bases, J lost 2 bases, and 12 bases lay in between. The CDR3 loop reads CASSQIGTGQETQYF. The CDR3, as DNA: TGCGCCAGCAGTCAAATAGGGACGGGACAAGAGACCCAGTACTTC.

This clonotype was seen many times. The J gene is TRBJ2-6, the V gene TRBV5-1; TRBD1 or TRBD2 may be the D gene (5 bases each). Trimming pared 0 bases from V and 1 base from J, leaving 8 bases between. The CDR3 extends over 16 amino acids. Germline CDR1 reads SGHRS; CDR2 reads YFSETQ. Here the CDR3 reads CASSLGDGSGANVLTF. CDR3 sequence (DNA): TGCGCCAGCAGCTTGGGGGACGGATCTGGGGCCAACGTCCTGACTTTC.

The table lists this clonotype with many counts. The rearrangement uses TRBV12-3 or TRBV12-4 and TRBJ1-2, with 7 nucleotides matching TRBD1. The CDR3 contains 15 residues. Losses at the gene ends were 6 bases for V and 1 base for J; bases not matched to a gene: 8. CDR3 coding DNA: TGTGCCAGCAGCAGAGACAGGGTCGGTAACTATGGCTACACCTTC. Protein: CASSRDRVGNYGYTF.

This clonotype was picked up many times. CDR3 DNA sequence: TGTGCCATCAGTGAGTCGGCAGGGGTGATGGCCTACGAGCAGTACTTC. Translated, it gives CAISESAGVMAYEQYF. The rearrangement uses TRBV10-3 and TRBJ2-7; possible D gene TRBD1, 6 bases. V lost 0 bases to trimming and J lost 2 bases, with 14 bases between them. Germline V CDR1 and CDR2: ENHRY, SYGVKD. This CDR3 has 16 amino acids.

The chain is built from TRBV6-1 and TRBJ2-2; D not certain. Trimming shortened V by 7 bases and J by 4 bases, and 7 bases separated the two germline ends. Germline V gene data show CDR1 as MNHNS and CDR2 as SASEGT. The CDR3 is made up of 12 amino acids. The CDR3 bases are TGTGCCAGCATACTACCCACCGGGGAGCTGTTTTTT. Translation gives CASILPTGELFF.

In its sample, this clonotype was seen many times. The chain combines TRBV24-1 with TRBJ1-5, with 9 bases matching TRBD1. With V trimmed by 5 bases and J by 1 base, 5 bases remained unmatched. The germline gives CDR1 KGHDR, CDR2 SFDVKD. The CDR3 is 16 amino acids. The CDR3 DNA follows: TGTGCCACCAGTGCCCGCGGACAGGGGAGCAATCAGCCCCAGCATTTT. Translation gives CATSARGQGSNQPQHF.

This clonotype occurred many times. This chain links TRBV6-5 with TRBJ1-1; D unclear. The CDR3 totals 15 residues. Germline loops: CDR1 MNHEY, CDR2 SVGAGI. The V gene lost 0 bases and the J gene lost 0 bases, with 8 bases spanning the gap. The DNA for the CDR3 is TGTGCCAGCAGTTACTCGTACGGGGTGAACACTGAAGCTTTCTTT. This translates into CASSYSYGVNTEAFF.

Turning to this clonotype: With a much larger clone just one base away, this may be a read error. CDR3 sequence: CSATIGAVYTEAFF. DNA for the CDR3: TGCAGTGCTACCATAGGAGCCGTTTACACTGAAGCTTTCTTT. The V call is TRBV20-1, the J call TRBJ1-1; no reliable D call. Per germline, CDR1 DFQATT and CDR2 SNEGSKA (reference sequence). The CDR3 has 14 residues. Trimming removed 4 bases at V and 3 bases at J, with 15 bases between.

There are many counts of this clonotype. V is TRBV28 and J is TRBJ2-3, with 7 positions matching TRBD2. With 6 bases clipped from V and 2 bases from J, the junction kept 5 bases outside the gene matches. The CDR3 has 14 amino acids. The germline V gene has CDR1 MDHEN and CDR2 SYDVKM. CDR3 DNA: TGTGCCAGCAGGATCGGGGGGACCACAGATACGCAGTATTTT. Amino acids: CASRIGGTTDTQYF. Using reference TRBV28 and TRBJ2-3 for the parts outside the CDR3, the full variable domain is DVKVTQSSRYLVKRTGEKVFLECVQDMDHENMFWYRQDPGLGLRLIYFSYDVKMKEKGDIPEGYSVSREKKERFSLILESASTNQTSMYLCASRIGGTTDTQYFGPGTRLTVL.

This clonotype has a count of ten or more. The genes are TRBV7-2 and TRBJ2-1; D is undetermined. Germline V gene data show CDR1 as SGHTA and CDR2 as FQGNSA. V lost 6 bases and J 0 bases, leaving 6 bases between the germline ends. This CDR3 comprises 13 residues. CDR3 in DNA: TGTGCCAGCAGTGGAAACTCCTACAATGAGCAGTTCTTC. This codes for CASSGNSYNEQFF.

As for this clonotype: This may stem from a read error, because a much larger clone lies one nucleotide away. The rearrangement joins TRBV20-1 to TRBJ2-3; D is ambiguous. The CDR3 covers 11 residues. Looked up from germline, CDR1 is DFQATT and CDR2 is SNEGSKA (reference sequence). V was clipped by 5 bases and J by 1 base, with 4 bases between them. CDR3 residues: CSAGGTDTQYF. CDR3 DNA sequence: TGCAGTGCTGGGGGCACAGATACGCAGTATTTT.

The chain uses TRBV24-1 and TRBJ1-1; the D gene is possibly TRBD1 (6 bases). CDR3 size: 12 residues. In germline, CDR1 is KGHDR, CDR2 SFDVKD. Trimming took 9 bases from V and 1 from J, leaving 8 bases between them. CDR3 DNA: TGTGCCACCCGGGGGGCGAACACTGAAGCTTTCTTT. This gives the protein CATRGANTEAFF.

This clonotype showed up many times. The chain links TRBV23-1 to TRBJ2-2; 8 positions match TRBD1. TRBV23-1 is identified as an open reading frame with a role that is uncertain. The CDR3 has 16 amino acids. The J segment lost 3 bases and the V segment lost 10 bases, leaving 13 bases of the junction unmatched. The CDR3 DNA is TGCGCCACCGGAAGGAGCGGACAGGGCTACACCGGGGAGCTGTTTTTT. Protein product: CATGRSGQGYTGELFF.

This clonotype was counted many times. V and J are TRBV6-5 and TRBJ2-3; 11 bases map to TRBD2. V was clipped by 6 bases and J by 3 bases; unmatched bases: 5. Germline V gene lookup returns CDR1 MNHEY and CDR2 SVGAGI. There are 15 residues in the CDR3. The CDR3 DNA reads TGTGCCAGCAGCTACGGGACTAGCGGTACAGATACGCAGTATTTT. Its translation: CASSYGTSGTDTQYF.

In its sample, this clonotype was seen many times. The genes are TRBV15 and TRBJ2-7; 7 bases map to TRBD1. The CDR3 extends over 14 amino acids. Germline V CDR1 and CDR2: LNHNV, YYDKDF (reference sequence). After removal of 4 bases from V and 4 bases from J, the junction contained 7 bases not matched to a gene. CDR3 nucleotide sequence: TGTGCCACCAGCACCGACAGGGTCCGATACGAGCAGTACTTC. This translates into CATSTDRVRYEQYF.

This clonotype was observed many times. V is TRBV5-6 and J is TRBJ2-7; maybe TRBD2 (5 bases). Germline CDR1 reads SGHDT; CDR2 reads YYEEEE. V shed 1 base and J shed 6 bases, with 20 bases lying between them. This CDR3 spans 16 amino acids. CDR3 amino acids: CASSLLGTGELSEQYF. As DNA, the CDR3 is TGTGCCAGCAGCTTGCTTGGTACCGGGGAGTTATCCGAGCAGTACTTC.

This clonotype was observed at least ten times. The V gene is TRBV20-1, the J gene TRBJ2-3, with D possibly being TRBD1 (6 bases). Germline CDR1 reads DFQATT; CDR2 reads SNEGSKA (reference sequence). With 6 bases removed from V and 5 bases from J, the gap between germline ends came to 15 bases. CDR3 length: 13 residues. CDR3 residues: CSAGARGLDTQYF. The CDR3 region has the DNA TGCAGTGCGGGGGCCAGGGGTTTAGATACGCAGTATTTT.

This clonotype was seen at least ten times. This rearrangement joins TRBV20-1 to TRBJ2-3; D is possibly TRBD2 (6 bases). The V end was cut by 7 bases, the J end by 4 bases, with 30 bases between. CDR3 length: 18 residues. Germline V gene sequence: CDR1 DFQATT, CDR2 SNEGSKA (reference sequence). As DNA, the CDR3 is TGCAGTGTAGAGGGCCACGGCGGGGACCTCGGGTCGGCAGATACGCAGTATTTT. As protein: CSVEGHGGDLGSADTQYF.

With regard to this clonotype: This could be a read error, since a much larger clone is one nucleotide away. The J gene is TRBJ2-5, the V gene TRBV5-5; D might be TRBD2 (5 bases). Germline CDR1 reads SGHKS; CDR2 reads YYEKEE (reference sequence). There are 14 residues in the CDR3. Written as DNA, the CDR3 is TGTACCAGCAGGCCTGCGGGCCTTCAAGAGACCCAGTACTTC. Encoded protein: CTSRPAGLQETQYF.

This clonotype was seen ten or more times. This chain connects TRBV5-1 to TRBJ2-5; weak D call: TRBD1 (5 bases). CDR3 length: 16 residues. The germline V gene encodes CDR1 SGHRS and CDR2 YFSETQ. V gave up 0 bases and J gave up 2 bases, with 14 bases separating them. The CDR3 nucleotides read TGCGCCAGCAGCTTGGGACCGGACACGGAACAAGAGACCCAGTACTTC. Translating it yields CASSLGPDTEQETQYF.

This clonotype was recorded many times. The chain has TRBV6-1 and TRBJ1-1, with D perhaps matching TRBD1 (5 bases). CDR1 MNHNS and CDR2 SASEGT come from the germline V gene. The CDR3 is 15 residues long. V lost 6 bases and J 4 bases, leaving 18 bases between the germline ends. Here the CDR3 DNA reads TGTGCCAGCAGGTCCGATCCAGGGTTGGGCACTGAAGCTTTCTTT. Its protein is CASRSDPGLGTEAFF.